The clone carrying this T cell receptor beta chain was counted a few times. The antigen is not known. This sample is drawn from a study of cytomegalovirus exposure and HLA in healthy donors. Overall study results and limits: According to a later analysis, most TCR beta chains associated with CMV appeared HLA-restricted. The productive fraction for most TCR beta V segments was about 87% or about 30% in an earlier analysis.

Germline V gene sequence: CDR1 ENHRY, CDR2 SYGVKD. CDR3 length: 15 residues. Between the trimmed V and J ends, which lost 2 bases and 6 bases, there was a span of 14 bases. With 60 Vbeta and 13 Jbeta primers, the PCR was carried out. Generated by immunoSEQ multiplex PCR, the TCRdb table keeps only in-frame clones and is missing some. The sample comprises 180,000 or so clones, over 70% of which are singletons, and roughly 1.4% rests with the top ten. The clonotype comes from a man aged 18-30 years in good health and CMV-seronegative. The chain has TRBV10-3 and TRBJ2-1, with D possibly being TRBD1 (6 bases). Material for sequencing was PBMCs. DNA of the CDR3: TGTGCCATCAGTGAGCCCGTAGAGGGGGTCAATGAGCAGTTCTTC. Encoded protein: CAISEPVEGVNEQFF.